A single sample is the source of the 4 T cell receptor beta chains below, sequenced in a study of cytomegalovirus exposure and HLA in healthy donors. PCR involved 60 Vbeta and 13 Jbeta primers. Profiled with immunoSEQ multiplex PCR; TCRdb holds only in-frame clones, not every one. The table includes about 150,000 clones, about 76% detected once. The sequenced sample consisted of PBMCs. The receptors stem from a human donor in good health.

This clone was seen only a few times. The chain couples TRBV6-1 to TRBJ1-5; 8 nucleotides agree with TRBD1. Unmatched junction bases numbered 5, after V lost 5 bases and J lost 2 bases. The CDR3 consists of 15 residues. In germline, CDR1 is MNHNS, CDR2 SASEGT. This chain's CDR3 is CASSSTTGGNQPQHF. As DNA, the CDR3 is TGTGCCAGCAGTTCAACGACAGGGGGCAATCAGCCCCAGCATTTT.

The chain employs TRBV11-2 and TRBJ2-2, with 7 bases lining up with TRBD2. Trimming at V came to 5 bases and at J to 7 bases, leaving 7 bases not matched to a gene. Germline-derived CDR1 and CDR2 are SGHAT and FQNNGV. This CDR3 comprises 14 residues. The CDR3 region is CASSPGGISGELFF. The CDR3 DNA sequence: TGTGCCAGCAGCCCGGGGGGAATCAGCGGGGAGCTGTTTTTT.

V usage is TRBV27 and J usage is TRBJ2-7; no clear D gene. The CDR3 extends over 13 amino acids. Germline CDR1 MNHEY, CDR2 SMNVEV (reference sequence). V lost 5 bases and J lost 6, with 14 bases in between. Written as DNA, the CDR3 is TGTGCCAGCAGTCACGCGGTGGGTTTCGAGCAGTACTTC. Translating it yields CASSHAVGFEQYF.

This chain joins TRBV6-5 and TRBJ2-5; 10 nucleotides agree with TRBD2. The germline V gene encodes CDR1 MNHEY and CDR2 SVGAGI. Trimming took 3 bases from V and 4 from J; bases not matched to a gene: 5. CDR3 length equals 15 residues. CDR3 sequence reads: CASSYIQREGETQYF. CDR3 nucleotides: TGTGCCAGCAGTTATATTCAGCGGGAGGGAGAGACCCAGTACTTC.